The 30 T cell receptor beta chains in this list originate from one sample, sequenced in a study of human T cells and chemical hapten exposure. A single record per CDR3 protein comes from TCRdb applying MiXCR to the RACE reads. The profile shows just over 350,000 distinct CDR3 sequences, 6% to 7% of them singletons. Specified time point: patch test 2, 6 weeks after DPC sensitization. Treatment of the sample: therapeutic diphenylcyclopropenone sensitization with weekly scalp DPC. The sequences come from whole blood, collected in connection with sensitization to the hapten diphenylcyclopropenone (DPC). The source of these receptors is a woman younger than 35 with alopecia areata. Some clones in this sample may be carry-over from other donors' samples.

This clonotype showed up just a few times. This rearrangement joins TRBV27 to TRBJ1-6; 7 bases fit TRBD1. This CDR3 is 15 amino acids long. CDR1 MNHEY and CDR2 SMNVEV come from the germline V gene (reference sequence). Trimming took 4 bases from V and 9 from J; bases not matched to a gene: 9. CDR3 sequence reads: CASSSRQGIGSPLHF. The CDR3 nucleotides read TGTGCCAGCAGTTCAAGACAGGGTATTGGTTCACCCCTCCACTTT.

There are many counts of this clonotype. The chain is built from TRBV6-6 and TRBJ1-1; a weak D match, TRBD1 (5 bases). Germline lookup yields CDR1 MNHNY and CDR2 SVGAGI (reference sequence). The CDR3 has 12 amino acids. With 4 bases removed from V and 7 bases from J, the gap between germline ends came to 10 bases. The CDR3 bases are TGTGCCAGCAGTTTTAGACAGAGTGAAGCTTTCTTT. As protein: CASSFRQSEAFF.

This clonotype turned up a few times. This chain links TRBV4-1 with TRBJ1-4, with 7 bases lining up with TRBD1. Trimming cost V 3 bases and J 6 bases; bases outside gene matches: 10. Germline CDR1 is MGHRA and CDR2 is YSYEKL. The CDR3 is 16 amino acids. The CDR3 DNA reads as TGCGCCAGCAGCCATGACCCCAGGGGGTTGTATGAAAAACTGTTTTTT. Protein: CASSHDPRGLYEKLFF.

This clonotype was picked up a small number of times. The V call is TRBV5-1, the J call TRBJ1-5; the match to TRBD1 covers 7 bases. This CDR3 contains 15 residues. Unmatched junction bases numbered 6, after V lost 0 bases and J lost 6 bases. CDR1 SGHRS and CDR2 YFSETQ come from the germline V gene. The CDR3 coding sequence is TGCGCCAGCAGCTTGGGGGACAGCGCTGGTCAGCCCCAGCATTTT. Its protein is CASSLGDSAGQPQHF.

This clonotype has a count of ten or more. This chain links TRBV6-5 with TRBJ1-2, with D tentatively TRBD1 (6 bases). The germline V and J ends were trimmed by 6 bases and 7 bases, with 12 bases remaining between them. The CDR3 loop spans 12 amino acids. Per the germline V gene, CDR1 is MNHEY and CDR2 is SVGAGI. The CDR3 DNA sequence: TGTGCCAGCAGCGGGGGGCGAACTGGCTACACCTTC. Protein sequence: CASSGGRTGYTF.

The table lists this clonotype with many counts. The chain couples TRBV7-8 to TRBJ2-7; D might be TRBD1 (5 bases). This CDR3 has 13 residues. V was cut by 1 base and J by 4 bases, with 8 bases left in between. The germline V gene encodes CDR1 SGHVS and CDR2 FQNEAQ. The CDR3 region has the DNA TGTGCCAGCAGCTTAGGTAGGGGTTACGAGCAGTACTTC. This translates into CASSLGRGYEQYF.

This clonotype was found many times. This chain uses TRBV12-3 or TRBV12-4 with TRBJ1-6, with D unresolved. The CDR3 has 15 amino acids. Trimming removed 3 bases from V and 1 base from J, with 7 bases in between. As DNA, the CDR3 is TGTGCCAGCAGTTTTAAGGAATCCTATAATTCACCCCTCCACTTT. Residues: CASSFKESYNSPLHF.

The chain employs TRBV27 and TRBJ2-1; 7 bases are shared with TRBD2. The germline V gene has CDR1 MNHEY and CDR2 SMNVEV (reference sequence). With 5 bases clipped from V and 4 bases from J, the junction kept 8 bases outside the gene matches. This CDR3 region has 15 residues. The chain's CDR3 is CASSITGGKYNEQFF. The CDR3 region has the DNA TGTGCCAGCAGTATTACCGGGGGGAAATACAATGAGCAGTTCTTC.

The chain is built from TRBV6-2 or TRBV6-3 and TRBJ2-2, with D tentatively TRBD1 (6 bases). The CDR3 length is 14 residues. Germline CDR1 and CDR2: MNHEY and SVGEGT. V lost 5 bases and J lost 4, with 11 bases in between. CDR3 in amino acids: CASSLQGSTGELFF. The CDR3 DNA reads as TGTGCCAGCAGTCTCCAGGGGAGCACCGGGGAGCTGTTTTTT.

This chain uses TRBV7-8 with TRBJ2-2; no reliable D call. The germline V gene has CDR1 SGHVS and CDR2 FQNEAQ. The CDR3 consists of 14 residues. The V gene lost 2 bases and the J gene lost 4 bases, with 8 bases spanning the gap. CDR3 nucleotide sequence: TGTGCCAGCAGCTTACAGCTACTCACCGGGGAGCTGTTTTTT. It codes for CASSLQLLTGELFF.

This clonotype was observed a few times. The CDR3, as DNA: TGCGCCAGCAGCGGGGACAGTAACACCGGGGAGCTGTTTTTT. It codes for CASSGDSNTGELFF. This chain connects TRBV5-1 to TRBJ2-2; 7 bases align to TRBD1. CDR3 length: 14 amino acids. Trimming took 4 bases from V and 2 from J; bases not matched to a gene: 2. Germline lookup yields CDR1 SGHRS and CDR2 YFSETQ.

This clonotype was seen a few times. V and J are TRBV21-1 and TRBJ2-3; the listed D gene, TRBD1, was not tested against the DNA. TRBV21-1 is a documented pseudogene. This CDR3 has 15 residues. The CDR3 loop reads CASSKGQGIADTQYF. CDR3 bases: TGTGCCAGCAGCAAAGGGCAGGGGATTGCAGATACGCAGTATTTT.

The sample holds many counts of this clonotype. This CDR3 reads CASSQGTAPTEAFF. Here the CDR3 DNA reads TGCGCCAGCAGCCAAGGAACAGCGCCCACTGAAGCTTTCTTT. The genes are TRBV4-3 and TRBJ1-1, with no clear D. Looked up from germline, CDR1 is LGHNA and CDR2 is YSLEER. Trimming shortened V by 1 base and J by 4 bases, and 10 bases separated the two germline ends. The length of the CDR3 is 14 residues.

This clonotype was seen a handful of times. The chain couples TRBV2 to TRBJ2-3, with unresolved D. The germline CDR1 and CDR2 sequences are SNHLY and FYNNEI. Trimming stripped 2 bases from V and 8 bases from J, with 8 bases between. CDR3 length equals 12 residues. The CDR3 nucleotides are TGTGCCAGCAGTGAACGCGCAGTTACGCAGTATTTT. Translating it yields CASSERAVTQYF.

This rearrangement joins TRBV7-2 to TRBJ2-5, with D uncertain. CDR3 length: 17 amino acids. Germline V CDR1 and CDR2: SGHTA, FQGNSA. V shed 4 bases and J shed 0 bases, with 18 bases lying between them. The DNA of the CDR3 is TGTGCCAGCAGCTCCGCCCGAGGTAACCCGTACCAAGAGACCCAGTACTTC. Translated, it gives CASSSARGNPYQETQYF.

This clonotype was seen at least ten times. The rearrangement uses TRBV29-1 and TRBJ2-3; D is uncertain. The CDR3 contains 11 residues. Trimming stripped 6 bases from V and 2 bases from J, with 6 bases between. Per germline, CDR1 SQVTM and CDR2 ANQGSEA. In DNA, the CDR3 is TGCAGCGTACGGGCCACAGATACGCAGTATTTT. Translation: CSVRATDTQYF.

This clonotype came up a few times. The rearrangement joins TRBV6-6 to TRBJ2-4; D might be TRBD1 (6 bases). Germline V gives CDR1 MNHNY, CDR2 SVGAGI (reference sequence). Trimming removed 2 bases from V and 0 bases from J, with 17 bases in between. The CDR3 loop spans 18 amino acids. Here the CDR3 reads CASSYQGKHSIAKNIQYF. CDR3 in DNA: TGTGCCAGCAGTTACCAGGGGAAGCACTCTATAGCCAAAAACATTCAGTACTTC.

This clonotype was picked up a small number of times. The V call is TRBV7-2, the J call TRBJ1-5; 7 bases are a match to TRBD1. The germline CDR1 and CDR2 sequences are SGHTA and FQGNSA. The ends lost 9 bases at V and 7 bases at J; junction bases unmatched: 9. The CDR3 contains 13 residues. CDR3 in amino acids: CASSDRVGQPQHF. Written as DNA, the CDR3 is TGTGCCAGTTCCGACAGGGTTGGACAGCCCCAGCATTTT.

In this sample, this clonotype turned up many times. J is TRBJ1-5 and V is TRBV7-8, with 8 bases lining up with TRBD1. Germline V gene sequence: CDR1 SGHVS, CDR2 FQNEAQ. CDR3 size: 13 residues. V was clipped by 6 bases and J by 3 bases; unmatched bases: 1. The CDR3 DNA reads TGTGCCAGCAGGGACAGGGTCAATCAGCCCCAGCATTTT. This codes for CASRDRVNQPQHF.

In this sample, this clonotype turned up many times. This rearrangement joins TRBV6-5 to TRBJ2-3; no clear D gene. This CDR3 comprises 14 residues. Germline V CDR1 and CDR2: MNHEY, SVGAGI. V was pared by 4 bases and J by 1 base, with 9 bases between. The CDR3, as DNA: TGTGCCAGCAGTTTGGGTTCTCGCACAGATACGCAGTATTTT. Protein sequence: CASSLGSRTDTQYF.

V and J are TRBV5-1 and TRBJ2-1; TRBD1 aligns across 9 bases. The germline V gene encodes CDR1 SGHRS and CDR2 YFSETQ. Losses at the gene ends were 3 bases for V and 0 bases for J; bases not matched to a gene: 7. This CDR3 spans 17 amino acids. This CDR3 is CASSSPGTGSSYNEQFF. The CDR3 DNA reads TGCGCCAGCAGCTCCCCCGGGACAGGGAGCTCCTACAATGAGCAGTTCTTC. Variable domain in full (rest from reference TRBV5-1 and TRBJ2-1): KAGVTQTPRYLIKTRGQQVTLSCSPISGHRSVSWYQQTPGQGLQFLFEYFSETQRNKGNFPGRFSGRQFSNSRSEMNVSTLELGDSALYLCASSSPGTGSSYNEQFFGPGTRLTVL.

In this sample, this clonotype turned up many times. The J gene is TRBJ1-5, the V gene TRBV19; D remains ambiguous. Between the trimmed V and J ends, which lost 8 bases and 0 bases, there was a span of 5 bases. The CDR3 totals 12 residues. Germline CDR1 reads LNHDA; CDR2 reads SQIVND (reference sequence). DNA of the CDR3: TGTGCCAGTGGAGATAGCAATCAGCCCCAGCATTTT. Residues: CASGDSNQPQHF.

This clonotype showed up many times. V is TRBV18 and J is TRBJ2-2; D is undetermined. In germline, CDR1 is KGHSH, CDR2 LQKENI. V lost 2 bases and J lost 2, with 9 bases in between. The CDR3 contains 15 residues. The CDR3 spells CASSPGSRNTGELFF. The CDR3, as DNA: TGTGCCAGCTCACCAGGGTCCAGAAACACCGGGGAGCTGTTTTTT.

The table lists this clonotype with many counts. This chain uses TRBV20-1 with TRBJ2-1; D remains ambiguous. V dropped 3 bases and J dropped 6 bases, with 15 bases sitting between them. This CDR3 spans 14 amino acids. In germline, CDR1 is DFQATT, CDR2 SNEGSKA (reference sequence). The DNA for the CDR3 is TGCAGTGCTAGGCTGGCAGTACTCGGCAATGAGCAGTTCTTC. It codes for CSARLAVLGNEQFF.

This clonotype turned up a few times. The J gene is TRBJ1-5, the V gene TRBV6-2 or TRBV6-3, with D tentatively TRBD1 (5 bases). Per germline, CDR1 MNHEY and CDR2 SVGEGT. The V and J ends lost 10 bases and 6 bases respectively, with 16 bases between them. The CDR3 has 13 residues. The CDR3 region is CATMGLLFQPQHF. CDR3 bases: TGTGCCACTATGGGACTCCTGTTTCAGCCCCAGCATTTT.

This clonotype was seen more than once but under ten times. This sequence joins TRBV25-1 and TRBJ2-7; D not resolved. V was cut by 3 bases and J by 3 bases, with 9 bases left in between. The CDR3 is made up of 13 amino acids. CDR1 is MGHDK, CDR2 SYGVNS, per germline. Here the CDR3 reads CASSDRWDYEQYF. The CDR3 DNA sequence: TGTGCCAGCAGTGACCGATGGGACTACGAGCAGTACTTC.

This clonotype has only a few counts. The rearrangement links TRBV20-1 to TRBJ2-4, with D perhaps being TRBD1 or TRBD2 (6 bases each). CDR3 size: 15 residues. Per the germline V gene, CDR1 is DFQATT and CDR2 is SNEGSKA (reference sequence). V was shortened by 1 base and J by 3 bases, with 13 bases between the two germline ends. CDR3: CSARGGAGGKNIQYF. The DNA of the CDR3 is TGCAGTGCTAGAGGGGGGGCTGGAGGCAAAAACATTCAGTACTTC.

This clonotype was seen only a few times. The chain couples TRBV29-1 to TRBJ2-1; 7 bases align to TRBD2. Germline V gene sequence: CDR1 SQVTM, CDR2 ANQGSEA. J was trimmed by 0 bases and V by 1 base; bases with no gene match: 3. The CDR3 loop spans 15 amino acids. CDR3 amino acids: CSVEGGGSSYNEQFF. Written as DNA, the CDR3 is TGCAGCGTTGAAGGCGGGGGAAGCTCCTACAATGAGCAGTTCTTC.

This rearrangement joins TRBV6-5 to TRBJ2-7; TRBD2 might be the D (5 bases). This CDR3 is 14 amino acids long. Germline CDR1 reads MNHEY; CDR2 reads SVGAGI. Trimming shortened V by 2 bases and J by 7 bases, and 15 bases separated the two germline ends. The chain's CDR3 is CASSYDLAFREQYF. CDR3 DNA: TGTGCCAGCAGTTACGACCTAGCCTTCAGGGAGCAGTACTTC.

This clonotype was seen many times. CDR3 nucleotides: TGTGCCAGCCAGGAGACCCTGGATGGAGCTGAAGCTTTCTTT. Protein sequence: CASQETLDGAEAFF. This chain links TRBV6-1 with TRBJ1-1, with D unclear. The CDR3 has 14 amino acids. Germline V gene lookup returns CDR1 MNHNS and CDR2 SASEGT. Trimming left V 8 bases short and J 6 bases short, with 19 bases between.